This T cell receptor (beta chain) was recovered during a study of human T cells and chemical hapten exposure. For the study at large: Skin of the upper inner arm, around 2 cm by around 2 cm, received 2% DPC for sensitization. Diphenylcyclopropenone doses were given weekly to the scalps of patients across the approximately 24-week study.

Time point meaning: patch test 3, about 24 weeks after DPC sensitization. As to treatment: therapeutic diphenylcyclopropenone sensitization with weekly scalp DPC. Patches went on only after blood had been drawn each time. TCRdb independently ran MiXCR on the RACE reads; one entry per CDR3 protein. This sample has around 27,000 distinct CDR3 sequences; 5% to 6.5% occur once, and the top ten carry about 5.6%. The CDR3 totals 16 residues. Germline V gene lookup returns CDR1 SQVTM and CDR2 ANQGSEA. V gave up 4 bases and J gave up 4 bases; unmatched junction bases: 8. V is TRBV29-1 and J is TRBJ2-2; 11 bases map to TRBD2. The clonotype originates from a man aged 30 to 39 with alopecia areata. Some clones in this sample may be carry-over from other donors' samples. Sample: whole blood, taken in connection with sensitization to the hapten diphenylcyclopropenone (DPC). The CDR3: CSVVLAGEGTTGELFF. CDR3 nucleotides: TGCAGCGTTGTACTAGCGGGAGAGGGGACCACCGGGGAGCTGTTTTTT.